This paragraph covers one TCR beta chain sequence. Antigen specificity is unknown. Germline loops: CDR1 SGHRS, CDR2 YFSETQ. This CDR3 is built from 16 residues. CD45RO-CCR7+CD27+CD95- characterized naive CD8+ T cells. These data come from a study of CXCR3-negative and CXCR3-positive naive CD8 T cells. Study details: Libraries each contributed about 1.5 +/- 0.3 million TRB reads, for around 140 million in total. Whole-study findings and limits: The study found more hydrophobic TRB CDR3s in CXCR3-positive naive cells than in CXCR3-negative naive cells. Both naive subsets showed comparably high diversity, and memory CD8+ cells showed much lower diversity.

The method, 5' RACE with UMI labels, was used to prepare the TRB cDNA libraries. TCRdb derives one entry per CDR3 protein from the 5' RACE reads, leaving out DNA. The sample data list 120,000 to 150,000 distinct CDR3 sequences. The sample taken for sequencing was naive CXCR3+ CD8+ T cells from blood. The subset was: CD45RO-CCR7+CD27+CD95- naive CD8+ T cells expressing CXCR3 (TNR3+). The chain combines TRBV5-1 with TRBJ2-2. The source of this sequence is a human donor in good health. Some clones in this sample may be carry-over from other donors' samples. CDR3 protein: CASSLVGSLSSGELFF.